These 21 T cell receptor beta chains share one sample of origin, sequenced in a study of T cell repertoires in cytomegalovirus infection. TCRdb re-called the reads through MiXCR, storing one row per CDR3 protein. Of about 460,000 distinct CDR3 sequences listed, roughly 12% were seen once; the top ten hold around 9.6%. The material sequenced was PBMCs. Source of these receptors: a human donor in good health (CMV status not recorded). Some clones in this sample may be carry-over from other donors' samples.

This clonotype was detected ten times or more. The chain employs TRBV23-1 and TRBJ1-5; D gene ambiguous. TRBV23-1 is an ORF; its function is uncertain. The CDR3 runs 13 residues. Trimming took 2 bases from V and 7 from J, leaving 9 bases between them. CDR3 region: CASSQAGRQPQHF. The CDR3 DNA sequence: TGCGCCAGCAGTCAAGCGGGTCGCCAGCCCCAGCATTTT.

This clonotype was counted at least ten times. This chain uses TRBV3-1 with TRBJ1-1, with 12 nucleotides matching TRBD1. CDR1 and CDR2 from the germline V gene are LGHDT and YNNKEL (reference sequence). CDR3 length equals 18 residues. After removal of 0 bases from V and 4 bases from J, the junction contained 9 bases not matched to a gene. The DNA for the CDR3 is TGTGCCAGCAGCCAAGATCGTGGGACAGGGGGCGCCGGCACTGAAGCTTTCTTT. Protein: CASSQDRGTGGAGTEAFF.

The chain combines TRBV30 with TRBJ1-5, with a possible D match to TRBD1 (5 bases). CDR3 length: 13 amino acids. V was clipped by 1 base and J by 6 bases, with 10 bases between them. Germline loops: CDR1 GTSNPN, CDR2 SVGIG (reference sequence). CDR3 nucleotides: TGTGCCTGGAGTGGGGGGAGAACTCAGCCCCAGCATTTT. Translation gives CAWSGGRTQPQHF.

This clonotype was seen repeatedly, ten times or more. V usage is TRBV29-1 and J usage is TRBJ1-2; 10 bases agree with TRBD1. V lost 4 bases to trimming and J lost 5 bases; unmatched junction nucleotides: 1. Germline V CDR1 and CDR2: SQVTM, ANQGSEA. The CDR3 totals 12 residues. CDR3 sequence reads: CSVGTGGYGYTF. In nucleotides, the CDR3 is TGCAGCGTTGGGACAGGGGGGTATGGCTACACCTTC.

This clonotype was seen many times. This chain joins TRBV18 and TRBJ1-3; a possible D gene is TRBD1 (5 bases). In germline, CDR1 is KGHSH, CDR2 LQKENI. This CDR3 has 14 amino acids. The germline V and J ends were trimmed by 3 bases and 3 bases, with 9 bases remaining between them. The CDR3 loop reads CASSPETVGNTIYF. The CDR3 bases are TGTGCCAGCTCACCTGAGACAGTTGGAAACACCATATATTTT.

This clonotype was observed many times. This chain uses TRBV7-9 with TRBJ2-3; D call uncertain. The germline V gene has CDR1 SEHNR and CDR2 FQNEAQ (reference sequence). This CDR3 region has 15 residues. Trimming cost V 3 bases and J 5 bases, with 15 bases left between them. The CDR3 reads CASSFLQRTGDTQYF. DNA of the CDR3: TGTGCCAGCAGCTTTCTCCAGAGAACCGGAGATACGCAGTATTTT. The full variable domain, in which reference TRBV7-9 and TRBJ2-3 provide the parts outside the CDR3, is DTGVSQNPRHKITKRGQNVTFRCDPISEHNRLYWYRQTLGQGPEFLTYFQNEAQLEKSRLLSDRFSAERPKGSFSTLEIQRTEQGDSAMYLCASSFLQRTGDTQYFGPGTRLTVL.

This clonotype was picked up a small number of times. This chain joins TRBV29-1 and TRBJ2-2; the D gene is possibly TRBD2 (5 bases). Germline V lookup: CDR1 SQVTM, CDR2 ANQGSEA. This CDR3 is built from 13 residues. V was shortened by 4 bases and J by 1 base, with 7 bases between the two germline ends. CDR3 coding DNA: TGCAGCGTTGCGGGGTTGAACACCGGGGAGCTGTTTTTT. As protein: CSVAGLNTGELFF.

At least ten counts were recorded for this clonotype. Written as DNA, the CDR3 is TGTGCCAGCAGTCGCTCGACTAGCGGGAGGACGTACAATGAGCAGTTCTTC. The encoded protein is CASSRSTSGRTYNEQFF. The V gene is TRBV6-1, the J gene TRBJ2-1; 13 nucleotides match TRBD2. The CDR3 runs to 17 residues. Germline assignment: CDR1 MNHNS and CDR2 SASEGT. The V gene end was trimmed by 5 bases and the J gene end by 4 bases; junction bases not matched to a gene: 8.

The table lists this clonotype with many counts. The J gene is TRBJ2-3, the V gene TRBV28, with 7 positions matching TRBD2. The V gene's germline CDR1 is MDHEN and CDR2 SYDVKM. J was trimmed by 5 bases and V by 8 bases; bases with no gene match: 7. The CDR3 is 13 residues long. CDR3 DNA sequence: TGTGCCAGCTCTACTAGCGTTAAAGATACGCAGTATTTT. This sequence encodes CASSTSVKDTQYF.

The rearrangement links TRBV20-1 to TRBJ1-2, with D possibly TRBD1 on 5 matching bases. The CDR3 totals 12 residues. The ends were cut back, 6 bases at V and 3 bases at J, with 11 bases in the middle. CDR1 is DFQATT, CDR2 SNEGSKA, per germline (reference sequence). CDR3 DNA: TGCAGTGCCGGGGCAGAGGACTATGGCTACACCTTC. This sequence encodes CSAGAEDYGYTF.

The genes are TRBV7-9 and TRBJ2-2, with D perhaps TRBD1 (8 bases). The germline V gene encodes CDR1 SEHNR and CDR2 FQNEAQ (reference sequence). Trimming removed 5 bases at V and 6 bases at J, with 19 bases between. The CDR3 is made up of 16 amino acids. CDR3 sequence: CASSRRTGRVAGELFF. CDR3 nucleotides: TGTGCCAGCAGCCGAAGGACAGGGAGGGTTGCCGGGGAGCTGTTTTTT.

This clonotype has only a few counts. The V and J genes are TRBV10-3 and TRBJ1-6; D may be TRBD1 (6 bases). Trimming left V 3 bases short and J 3 bases short, with 6 bases between. This CDR3 contains 14 residues. CDR1 is ENHRY, CDR2 SYGVKD, per germline. The CDR3 is CAISEQGYNSPLHF. In nucleotides, the CDR3 is TGTGCCATCAGTGAACAGGGCTATAATTCACCCCTCCACTTT.

This clonotype appeared a few times. This sequence joins TRBV19 and TRBJ1-3; D call uncertain. Germline loops: CDR1 LNHDA, CDR2 SQIVND (reference sequence). The CDR3 runs 14 residues. Trimming pared 6 bases from V and 0 bases from J, leaving 9 bases between. CDR3 sequence reads: CASRGGYSGNTIYF. The DNA of the CDR3 is TGTGCCAGTAGAGGCGGCTACTCTGGAAACACCATATATTTT.

This clonotype appeared many times. The chain is built from TRBV28 and TRBJ2-1; TRBD1 aligns across 11 bases. J was trimmed by 6 bases and V by 5 bases; bases with no gene match: 6. The CDR3 runs 15 residues. CDR1 and CDR2 from the germline V gene are MDHEN and SYDVKM. The CDR3 sequence: CASSPLGTGGNEQFF. The CDR3 DNA reads TGTGCCAGCAGTCCCCTGGGGACAGGGGGCAATGAGCAGTTCTTC.

This clonotype showed up many times. V usage is TRBV2 and J usage is TRBJ1-1, with 11 bases aligning to TRBD1. This CDR3 has 13 residues. Germline V gene lookup returns CDR1 SNHLY and CDR2 FYNNEI. The junction had 3 bases not matched to a gene; V was cut back by 7 bases and J by 5 bases. The CDR3 DNA sequence: TGTGCCAGCACCGGACAGGGGGCAACTGAAGCTTTCTTT. Translated, it gives CASTGQGATEAFF.

This clonotype was detected only a few times. The rearrangement joins TRBV29-1 to TRBJ2-3; D not certain. Germline loops: CDR1 SQVTM, CDR2 ANQGSEA. Trimming removed 7 bases from V and 2 bases from J, with 13 bases in between. This CDR3 is 13 amino acids long. In nucleotides, the CDR3 is TGCAGCGCGCGCTACCGACTCACAGATACGCAGTATTTT. This sequence encodes CSARYRLTDTQYF.

This clonotype was seen repeatedly, ten times or more. V usage is TRBV24-1 and J usage is TRBJ2-1; the match to TRBD1 covers 12 bases. The germline V gene has CDR1 KGHDR and CDR2 SFDVKD. V shed 9 bases and J 6 bases; nucleotides not matched to a gene: 5. The CDR3 runs to 14 residues. The CDR3 coding sequence is TGTGCCACCGGGGGACAGGGGGCGAGCAATGAGCAGTTCTTC. Amino acids: CATGGQGASNEQFF.

This clonotype was detected a few times. The genes are TRBV5-1 and TRBJ1-1; D is ambiguous. This CDR3 region has 14 residues. Germline CDR1 reads SGHRS; CDR2 reads YFSETQ. The V gene lost 4 bases and the J gene lost 5 bases, with 15 bases spanning the gap. This chain's CDR3 is CASSTRNGGTEAFF. The CDR3 DNA sequence: TGCGCCAGCAGCACACGCAACGGAGGGACTGAAGCTTTCTTT.

This clonotype occurred many times. The chain combines TRBV7-2 with TRBJ1-2, with 8 bases matching TRBD1. The CDR3 spans 14 residues. Germline-derived CDR1 and CDR2 are SGHTA and FQGNSA. V was pared by 2 bases and J by 6 bases, with 5 bases of the junction left unmatched. For the CDR3, the DNA is TGTGCCAGCAGCTTAAACAGGGGGAGCGATGGCTACACCTTC. Translated: CASSLNRGSDGYTF. Looking up the rest from reference TRBV7-2 and TRBJ1-2 gives the full variable domain: GAGVSQSPSNKVTEKGKDVELRCDPISGHTALYWYRQSLGQGLEFLIYFQGNSAPDKSGLPSDRFSAERTGGSVSTLTIQRTQQEDSAVYLCASSLNRGSDGYTFGSGTRLTVV.

This clonotype was picked up many times. The chain is built from TRBV5-6 and TRBJ1-3, with TRBD1 matching 12 bases. This CDR3 is 16 amino acids long. Germline CDR1 reads SGHDT; CDR2 reads YYEEEE. The V gene end was trimmed by 3 bases and the J gene end by 3 bases; junction bases not matched to a gene: 4. This CDR3 is CASSWGQGAYGNTIYF. The CDR3 DNA reads TGTGCCAGCAGCTGGGGACAGGGGGCGTATGGAAACACCATATATTTT.

This clonotype has a count of ten or more. This sequence joins TRBV5-1 and TRBJ2-7; D remains ambiguous. Trimming left V 3 bases short and J 2 bases short, with 12 bases between. Looked up from germline, CDR1 is SGHRS and CDR2 is YFSETQ. The CDR3 is made up of 14 amino acids. In nucleotides, the CDR3 is TGCGCCAGCAGCTCCATAGACGGTGCCTACGAGCAGTACTTC. Amino acid sequence: CASSSIDGAYEQYF.